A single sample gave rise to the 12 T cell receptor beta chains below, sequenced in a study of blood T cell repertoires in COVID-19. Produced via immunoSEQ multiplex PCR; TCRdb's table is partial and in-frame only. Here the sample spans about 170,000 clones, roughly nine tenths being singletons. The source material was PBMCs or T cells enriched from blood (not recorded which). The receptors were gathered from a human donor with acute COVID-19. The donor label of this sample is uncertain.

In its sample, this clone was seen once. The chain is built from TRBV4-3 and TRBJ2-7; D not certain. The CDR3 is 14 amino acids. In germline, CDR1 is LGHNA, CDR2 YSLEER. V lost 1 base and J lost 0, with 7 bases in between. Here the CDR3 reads CASSQAHGSYEQYF. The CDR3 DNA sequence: TGCGCCAGCAGCCAAGCTCACGGCTCCTACGAGCAGTACTTC.

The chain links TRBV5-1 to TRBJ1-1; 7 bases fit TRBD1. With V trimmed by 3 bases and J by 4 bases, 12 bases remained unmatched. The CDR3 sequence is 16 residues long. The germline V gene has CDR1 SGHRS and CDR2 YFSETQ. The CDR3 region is CASSYGQEFYGTEAFF. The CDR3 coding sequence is TGCGCCAGCAGCTACGGACAGGAGTTTTATGGCACTGAAGCTTTCTTT.

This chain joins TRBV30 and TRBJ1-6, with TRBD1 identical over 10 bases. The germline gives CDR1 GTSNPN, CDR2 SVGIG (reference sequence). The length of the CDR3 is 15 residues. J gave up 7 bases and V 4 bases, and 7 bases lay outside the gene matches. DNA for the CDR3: TGTGCCTGGATACCCGGGACAGGGGTGAATTCACCCCTCCACTTT. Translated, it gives CAWIPGTGVNSPLHF.

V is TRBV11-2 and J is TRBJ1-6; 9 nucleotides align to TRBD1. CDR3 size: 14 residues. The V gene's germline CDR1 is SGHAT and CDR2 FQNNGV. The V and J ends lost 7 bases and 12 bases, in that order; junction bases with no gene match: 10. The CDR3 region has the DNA TGTGCCAGCAACGCCGGGACAGGGCAGTTACCCCTCCACTTT. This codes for CASNAGTGQLPLHF.

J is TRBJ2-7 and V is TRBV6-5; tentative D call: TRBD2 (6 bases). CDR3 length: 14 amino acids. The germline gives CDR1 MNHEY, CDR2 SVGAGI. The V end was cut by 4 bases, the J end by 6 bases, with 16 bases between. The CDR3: CASSFSPGTGEQYF. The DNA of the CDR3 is TGTGCCAGCAGTTTCTCACCAGGGACTGGCGAGCAGTACTTC.

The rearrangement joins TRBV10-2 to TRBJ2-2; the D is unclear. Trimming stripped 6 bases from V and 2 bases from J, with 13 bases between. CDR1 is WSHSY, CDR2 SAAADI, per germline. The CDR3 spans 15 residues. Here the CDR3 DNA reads TGCGCCAGCAGCCCCGCGCTAGGTAACACCGGGGAGCTGTTTTTT. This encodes CASSPALGNTGELFF.

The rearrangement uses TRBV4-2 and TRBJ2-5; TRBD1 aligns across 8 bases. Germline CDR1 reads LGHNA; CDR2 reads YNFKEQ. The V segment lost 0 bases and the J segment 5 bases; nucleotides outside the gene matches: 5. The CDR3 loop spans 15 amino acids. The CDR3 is CASSQDPGGGETQYF. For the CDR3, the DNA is TGTGCCAGCAGCCAAGACCCAGGGGGCGGTGAGACCCAGTACTTC.

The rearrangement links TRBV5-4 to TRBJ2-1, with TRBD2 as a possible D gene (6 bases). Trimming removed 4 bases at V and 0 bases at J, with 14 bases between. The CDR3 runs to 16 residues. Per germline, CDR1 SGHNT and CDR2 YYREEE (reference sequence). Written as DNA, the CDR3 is TGTGCCAGCAGCCGCTGGGACTCGAGCTCCTACAATGAGCAGTTCTTC. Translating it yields CASSRWDSSSYNEQFF.

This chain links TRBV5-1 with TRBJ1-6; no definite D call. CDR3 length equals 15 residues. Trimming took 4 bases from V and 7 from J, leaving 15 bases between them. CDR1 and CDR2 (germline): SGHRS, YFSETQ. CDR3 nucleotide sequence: TGCGCCAGCAGCCCAAACCCTGCAGCGAATTCACCCCTCCACTTT. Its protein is CASSPNPAANSPLHF.

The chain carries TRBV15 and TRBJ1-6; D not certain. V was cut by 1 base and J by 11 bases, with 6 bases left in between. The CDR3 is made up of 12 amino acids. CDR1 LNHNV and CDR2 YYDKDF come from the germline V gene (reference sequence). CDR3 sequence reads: CATSRVETPLHF. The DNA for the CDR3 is TGTGCCACCAGCAGAGTCGAGACACCCCTCCACTTT.

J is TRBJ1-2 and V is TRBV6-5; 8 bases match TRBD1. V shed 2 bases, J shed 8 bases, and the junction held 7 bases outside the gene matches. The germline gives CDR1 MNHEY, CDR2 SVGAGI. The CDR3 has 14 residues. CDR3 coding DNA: TGTGCCAGCAGTTACCCCGACAGGGGAGGCGGCTACACCTTC. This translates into CASSYPDRGGGYTF.

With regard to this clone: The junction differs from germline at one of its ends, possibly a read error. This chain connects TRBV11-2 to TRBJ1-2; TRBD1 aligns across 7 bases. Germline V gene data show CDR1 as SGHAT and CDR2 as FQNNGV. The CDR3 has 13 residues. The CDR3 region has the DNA TGTGCCAGCAGCCTAGACAGGGCTTCTGGCTACACCTTC. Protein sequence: CASSLDRASGYTF. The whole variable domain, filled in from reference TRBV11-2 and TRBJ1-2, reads EAGVAQSPRYKIIEKRQSVAFWCNPISGHATLYWYQQILGQGPKLLIQFQNNGVVDDSQLPKDRFSAERLKGVDSTLKIQPAKLEDSAVYLCASSLDRASGYTFGSGTRLTVV.